The text below deals with one T cell receptor beta chain. Its binding antigen is unknown. It has no much larger one-base neighbor in the sample; base qualities were not kept. The data belong to a study of cytomegalovirus exposure and HLA in healthy donors (dated by TCRdb to 2017 to 2019). The study in broad terms: According to an earlier analysis of a few hundred of the donors, some 170 million T cells yielded 117 million unique TCR beta sequences and 276 Gb of sequence data. In a later analysis, previously published TCR beta repertoires from several hundred donors were re-analyzed and high-resolution HLA genotyping was added so that TCR occurrence patterns could be studied. Four to six DR-DQ haplotypes were handled as single units for association and clustering, since linkage in the cohort was strong. The aim of the study was to test whether cataloging public T cell receptors could identify signatures of past pathogen exposure. In an earlier analysis of 587 of the donors, high-throughput TCR beta sequencing was used to judge whether each TCR beta V gene segment behaved as functional or pseudogenic. The study profiled the T cell repertoires of fewer than 850 subjects by immunosequencing and related them to cytomegalovirus serostatus. All discovery cohort repertoires had been generated on a single sequencing platform. Rather than drawing on any new phenotypic data, the later analysis identified candidate immune exposures from TCR beta sequences and the way those sequences occurred across donors. Among around 400 genotyped donors of the cohort, an average of about 220,000 unique TCR beta nucleotide sequences was sequenced per donor, of which about 19% were non-productive. Of the 300 to 500 genotyped donors, 81% were placed in the genetic ancestry cluster associated with self-reported Caucasian donors. Donor age, sex, ethnicity and CMV serostatus were collected together with the repertoire data. High-throughput TCR immunosequencing, statistical association of individual TCRs with disease status, and machine learning were combined to predict cytomegalovirus infection status. HLA typing included class I and class II loci at four-digit resolution. The number of donors typed differed by locus, with 629-630 for A, B, C, DRB1 and DQB1, approximately 500 for DQA1, nearly 610 for DPA1, and some 470 for DPB1. An early release that covered approximately 600 HLA-typed donors contained about 300 gigabases of sequencing data and around 85 million unique TCR sequences. Genome-wide SNP genotypes for about 55% of the roughly 670 donors were used in a later genetic analysis, which treated that subset as a discovery cohort. Besides the first cohort of roughly 700 subjects, a separate validation cohort made up of over a hundred different subjects was used. Overall results and qualifications from the work: According to a later genetic analysis, donors in an Asian-associated ancestry cluster had fewer N-insertions in productive TCRs than the approximately 610-donor mean. Because some donors lacked HLA typing at each locus, the association tests relied only on the typed subset. At a false discovery rate of 0.05, a later analysis linked about 16,000 TCR beta sequences to specific HLA alleles. When HLA alleles, especially DR and DQ, strongly co-occurred, TCR associations were difficult to assign to individual alleles. The authors suggested that the approach could potentially be extended to other disease states and immunological phenotypes. Across donors, most TCR sequences were observed very rarely, whereas some public TCRs were present in many individuals. Immune exposure information for the cohort was limited to CMV serostatus. Presence/absence analyses assumed roughly uniform sequencing depth across donors, an assumption that may not hold. A few of the identified cytomegalovirus-associated TCR beta chains were confirmed in vitro to be specific for cytomegalovirus antigens. Linkage disequilibrium might explain the correlated functional status among segregating V segments, but an unknown experimental factor could not be excluded. In a later analysis, HLA-associated TCR beta chains showed more clonal expansion and lower generation probabilities than non-associated chains that were equally common. A later analysis reported that several top co-occurrence clusters appeared linked to parvovirus B19, influenza, CMV and Epstein-Barr virus. In a later analysis, most CMV-associated TCR beta chains were found to appear HLA-restricted, with HLA associations seemingly driven largely by CMV exposure. A further reported finding was that TCR beta sequences accurately predicted the HLA-A and HLA-B alleles for most subjects in the first cohort. The cohort was sequenced for TCR beta chains only, and without alpha or paired-chain data the features that could be detected were limited. A later analysis found that TCR association rates varied across HLA loci, with DRB1 alleles showing the most associated TCRs and HLA-C alleles the fewest. V-gene and J-gene trimming of TCR beta chains was associated with a missense DCLRE1C variant in a later genetic analysis, and the association was replicated in an independent cohort. A cluster of highly shared sequence variants was judged likely to be a technical artifact of the sequencing pipeline. Some IMGT-functional V segments, including TRBV6-2 and TRBV6-3, could not be told apart with the 87-base-pair reads, so those segments were excluded. The classifier was reported to diagnose cytomegalovirus status with high specificity and sensitivity in both the original and validation cohorts. The study gave a list of about 160 TCR beta chains associated with cytomegalovirus. Because counts were too low, around 17 rarely observed V segments, including chromosome 9 orphons, were left out of the earlier analysis of approximately 500 of the donors. Broadly in line with IMGT annotations, most TCR beta V segments showed up in productive rearrangements about 90% or about 30% of the time in an earlier analysis of several hundred of the donors.

In total, 630 or so healthy bone marrow donors made up the cohort. At the time of sampling, every cohort member was nominally healthy, though immune exposures that went unrecorded were likely present. The donor was CMV seropositive and belonged to the group of some 290 seropositive cohort members. Every donor gave a peripheral blood sample, and the peripheral blood mononuclear cells from that sample were used for TCR beta sequencing. The Qiagen DNeasy Blood Extraction Kit was used to extract genomic DNA from the blood cell samples. V is pared back by 7 bases and J by 1 base, with 10 bases lying between the germline termini. From a lookup of the germline V gene, CDR1 and CDR2 are SNHLY and FYNNEI. The CDR3 contains 13 residues, cysteine and phenylalanine counted. The DNA shown is the 39-base CDR3, in frame from base 1. The protocol used for the library was the immunoSEQ multiplex PCR assay. For the multiplex PCR, a mixture combining 60 forward primers for TCR Vbeta segments and 13 reverse primers for TCR Jbeta segments was used. A multiplex PCR assay on genomic DNA amplified the CDR3 region of rearranged TCR beta genes. On the Illumina HiSeq System, the amplified TCR beta libraries were sequenced as 87-base-pair reads. The authors' analysis ran thus. In a later analysis, tens of millions of unique TCR beta chains were counted across the roughly 610 repertoires, and around 11 million of these chains were shared by at least two donors. A nearest-neighbor algorithm error-corrected the raw reads and collapsed the reads into unique sequences, merging closely related sequences to remove PCR and sequencing errors. To assign V, D and J gene segments, CDR3 sequences were aligned to IMGT reference sequences. For a sequence to be retained, at least a six-nucleotide match to both a V gene segment and a J gene segment was required. A rearrangement counted as productive if the CDR3 had no stop codons and remained in frame with V and J, and every other rearrangement counted as non-productive. Following IMGT convention, CDR3 was defined as the stretch from the second conserved V-encoded cysteine up to the conserved J-encoded phenylalanine. The earlier analysis of about 590 of the donors excluded sequences that lacked an unambiguous match to a single V gene segment. An earlier analysis of several hundred of the donors called V segments functional above 56.7% productive rearrangements and segregating when the between-donor standard deviation exceeded 5%. To diagnose cytomegalovirus status from the catalog of TCR beta chain sequences, a statistical classification framework was built. A later analysis assigned V and J genes by comparing TCR nucleotide sequences with IMGT/GENE-DB human TR gene sequences. A later analysis assigned CDR3 sequences and most-parsimonious VDJ recombination scenarios with the TCRdist pipeline. In a later analysis, every TCR beta chain was defined by the combination of its CDR3 amino acid sequence and its V-gene family, and reads without a unique V-gene family were dropped. To address suspected cross-contamination and a sequencing artifact, a later analysis removed 450 to 700 highly shared, low-generation-probability nucleotide sequences. For each public chain, a later analysis derived a clonal expansion index from normalized ranks of inferred template counts within each repertoire. Generation probabilities in a later analysis came from a VDJ recombination model fitted to out-of-frame rearrangements, and those results were checked against IGoR. A later analysis scored TCR-TCR, TCR-HLA and TCR-CMV co-occurrence with hypergeometric tests, applying a repertoire-size bias correction to TCR pairs. False discovery rates were estimated in a later analysis by permuting HLA or CMV assignments 20 times. In a later analysis, co-occurring TCRs were grouped using DBSCAN, and TCRdist sequence similarity was added for clustering within HLA-allele-positive subsets. Repertoires with fewer than 30,000 or more than 120,000 public chains were left out of co-occurrence clustering, as were five repertoires with anomalous nucleotide sharing. TCRdb retrieved this table from immuneACCESS and kept in-frame rearrangements only. Not all clones are present; in checked studies, unresolved V genes account for under half, and no reason is known for the remainder. Clone size and the V and J calls come from that table; the DNA yielded D and trimming. This sample comprises 100,000 to 150,000 clones, 84% of them detected only once. The ten largest clones take up 2.5% to 3.5% of the sample.

The sequence was obtained from a woman between 18 and 30 years old in good health and CMV-seropositive. Recombination connected TRBV2 to TRBJ1-1, with the identity of the D gene unclear. Sequencing input: PBMCs. The nucleotide sequence is given as TGTGCCAGCATAGGTGCGGCGAACACTGAAGCTTTCTTT. Translated, it gives CASIGAANTEAFF.